This T cell receptor beta chain is from a study of blood T cell repertoires in COVID-19. Authors' methods: Estimated nucleated cell counts came from reference gene primer amplification. Profiled with immunoSEQ multiplex PCR; TCRdb holds only in-frame clones, not every one. Clone size and the V and J calls come from that table; the DNA yielded D and trimming. This sample has some 70,000 clones, with about 86% found just once. This clone was counted a few times. The sequenced sample was peripheral blood. The receptor's source is a woman aged 55-75 years with acute or convalescent COVID-19.

In nucleotides, the CDR3 is TGTGCCAGCAGCTTAGCGCGAAGCGGGGGGGCATTGTTGGTCAATGAGCAGTTCTTC. Translation: CASSLARSGGALLVNEQFF. The rearrangement joins TRBV7-9 to TRBJ2-1; 10 bases fit TRBD2. Germline-derived CDR1 and CDR2 are SEHNR and FQNEAQ (reference sequence). The CDR3 is 19 residues long. The junction had 14 bases not matched to a gene; V was cut back by 0 bases and J by 6 bases.